The T cell receptor beta chain under discussion was sequenced for a study of shared clonotypes between healthy human individuals (dated by TCRdb to 2019 to 2021). Background for the entire study: Two women and a few men aged 18 to 49 years were included in the cohort. Per donor, three plates each were used for CD4 naive and CD4 memory, two for CD8 naive, and one for CD8 memory. The study deeply sequenced blood TCR repertoires of five healthy adults to estimate repertoire size and the extent of clonotype sharing between individuals. To increase sequencing depth and limit assay-specific biases, different laboratories used diverse techniques to prepare libraries and sequence TCR repertoires. Leukapheresis yielded between about 0.85 and 10 billion PBMCs per donor.

Comments on this clone: What this receptor recognizes is not known. Qualities for individual bases were not recorded, and no much larger clone is one base off.

Using the deep immunoSEQ assay, TCR CDR3 regions were amplified from genomic DNA by multiplex PCR. For each cell subset, the extracted genomic DNA was distributed evenly across all wells of several immunoSEQ 96-well plates, and each plate served as one replicate. For sorted subsets, each replicate PCR was loaded with around 220 ng genomic DNA, equivalent to 30,000 or so T cell genomes. Purified libraries were quantified with a Qubit 3.0 fluorometer, sized on a Bioanalyzer 2100, and re-quantified with the KAPA Library Quantification kit. A separate single-read 150-cycle Illumina NextSeq 550 flow cell was used to sequence each immunoSEQ 96-well plate. Under the source paper's analysis protocol: Because only junctional sequences without quality scores were contained in the immunoSEQ output, filtering matching that applied to full-length reads could not be performed. Sequences were annotated with PyIR, a Python wrapper for IgBLAST v1.9, using IMGT germline references to assign V/J genes and CDR3. Any read was removed if the V/J assignment was weak (E-value above 1e-6), the CDR3 was missing, or the read contained stop codons, out-of-frame junctions, or ambiguous translated residues. A V3J clonotype was defined by an identical inferred V gene, J gene, and CDR3 amino acid sequence. To compute the percentage overlap between repertoires, the number of shared unique clonotypes was divided by the size of the smaller repertoire. Richness of each repertoire was evaluated using RTK rarefaction, the Chao1 estimator, and Recon v2.1 estimates of unobserved clonotypes. OLGA was used to compute generation probabilities for all TCRbeta clonotypes that the gDNA method yielded from a handful of donors. TCRdb's version of the immuneACCESS table is confined to in-frame rearrangements and falls short of the full clone set. An unresolved V gene accounts for under half of the shortfall where checked; the remainder is of unknown origin. The DNA was the basis for D and trimming; V, J and clone size are from that table. The sample data list millions of clones, and roughly 96% of these were observed just once. Jointly, the top ten make up roughly 0.13% of the sample.

What the work shows at the level of the full study, not this receptor alone: Because the study included a small number of donors, the genetic and exposure-history diversity represented was limited. Compared with non-shared clonotypes, clonotypes shared by all four sorted-subset donors had higher generation probabilities. Across a few donors, approximately 5% of naive CD4, approximately 3.6% of naive CD8, 2% to 2.5% of memory CD4, and under 0.45% of memory CD8 clonotypes were shared. Naive subsets generally had larger estimated clonotype richness than memory subsets. Rarefaction of sorted-subset datasets indicated incomplete sequencing despite the large sequencing depth. Sampling was restricted to blood, and TCR repertoires in tissues likely differ from the TCR repertoires found in blood. Based on pairwise subsampling, the degree of clonotype sharing among donors was expected to be affected by sequencing depth.

V is shortened by 1 base, J by 0 bases, and the region joining them spans 10 bases. Sequences MGHRA (CDR1) and YSYEKL (CDR2) are obtained from the germline V gene. The CDR3 runs 15 amino acids, cysteine and phenylalanine included. Here the CDR3 DNA is all that survives: 45 bases in frame from base 1. The donors were healthy, HIV-negative adults with no recently reported acute infections or vaccinations. Only Caucasian adults living in Nashville, Tennessee, USA were represented among the donors. CD4+ T cells were enriched by magnetic negative selection, after which naive cells were positively selected on CD45RA and the negative fraction was taken as the memory subset. Blood was collected by leukapheresis, and PBMCs were isolated by Ficoll-Histopaque density gradient centrifugation and then cryopreserved in liquid nitrogen vapor phase. Analytical flow cytometry was used to check the purity and quantity of every magnetically sorted T cell population. Each sorted fraction had its genomic DNA isolated and then quantified by UV absorbance on a Nanodrop 2000c.

The chain is encoded by TRBV4-1 joined to TRBJ2-7; the D gene cannot be resolved reliably. This TCR was sampled from a man aged 18-30 years in good health. The material sequenced was naive CD4+ T cells sorted from blood. This specimen's cell subset or site label, per the study, means: CD45RA+ positively selected. This receptor has the CDR3 CASSQGARSSYEQYF. The DNA sequence is given as TGCGCCAGCAGCCAAGGTGCTAGGAGCTCCTACGAGCAGTACTTC.